This T cell receptor beta chain was observed in a study of blood T cell repertoires in COVID-19. For the study at large: Samples representing acute and convalescent COVID-19 were sourced from the United States, Italy and Spain.

Sequenced by immunoSEQ multiplex PCR; TCRdb stores in-frame clones only, minus some. The sample has approximately 160,000 clones, about nine tenths seen once. The germline V gene encodes CDR1 GTSNPN and CDR2 SVGIG (reference sequence). Trimming stripped 0 bases from V and 7 bases from J, with 10 bases between. This CDR3 has 13 residues. The rearrangement joins TRBV30 to TRBJ1-5; D might be TRBD1 (5 bases). Sequencing was done on a sample of peripheral blood. This TCR derives from a woman aged 70-85 years with acute or convalescent COVID-19. CDR3 nucleotide sequence: TGTGCCTGGAGTGTACGGGGGGTGCAGCCCCAGCATTTT. It specifies CAWSVRGVQPQHF.